The rows below give T cell receptor beta chains drawn from one sample of a study of T cell repertoires in cytomegalovirus infection. TCRdb passed the reads through MiXCR, listing each CDR3 protein once. The repertoire includes 750,000 to 950,000 distinct CDR3 sequences, about 29% of them detected once, and roughly 14% sits in the top ten. No antigen has been identified for these receptors. The sample consisted of cultured CD8+ T cells from PBMCs, taken from culture after CMV antigen stimulation. These receptor sequences come from a human donor in good health (CMV status not recorded). Some clones in this sample may be carry-over from other donors' samples. Both conserved end residues are part of each CDR3. D genes are given only for firm matches. Size values are once, few and many counts, or a class for expanded clones, and some rows have none.

CDR3 length	J gene	V gene	clone size	D gene	CDR3 protein	CDR3 DNA
15	TRBJ1-5	TRBV5-4	-	-	CASSPRPGVGQPQHF	TGTGCCAGCAGCCCCCGGCCGGGGGTCGGTCAGCCCCAGCATTTT
14	TRBJ1-5	TRBV6-5	-	-	CASSSENSNQPQHF	TGTGCCAGCAGTTCCGAAAATAGCAATCAGCCCCAGCATTTT
14	TRBJ1-2	TRBV4-2	-	TRBD1	CASSHGTGEKGYTF	TGTGCCAGCAGCCACGGGACAGGGGAGAAAGGCTACACCTTC
15	TRBJ1-2	TRBV2	few	TRBD1	CASSGTGEGNYGYTF	TGTGCCAGCAGTGGAACAGGGGAGGGTAACTATGGCTACACCTTC
17	TRBJ2-3	TRBV5-3	-	-	CASRYRWDISGTDTQYF	TGTGCCAGCAGATATCGATGGGACATCAGTGGGACAGATACGCAGTATTTT
16	TRBJ2-5	TRBV7-8	few	-	CASSLAVGFMKETQYF	TGTGCCAGCAGCTTAGCAGTAGGGTTTATGAAAGAGACCCAGTACTTC
17	TRBJ2-1	TRBV7-8	few	TRBD2	CASSLKTSGGAYNEQFF	TGTGCCAGCAGCTTAAAAACTAGCGGGGGGGCCTACAATGAGCAGTTCTTC
16	TRBJ1-1	TRBV5-6	once	-	CASSLGGQGYVTEAFF	TGTGCCAGCAGCTTGGGGGGGCAGGGTTATGTGACTGAAGCTTTCTTT
15	TRBJ2-1	TRBV6-5	-	TRBD2	CASSYSTSGGGEQFF	TGTGCCAGCAGTTACTCGACTAGCGGGGGAGGTGAGCAGTTCTTC
13	TRBJ2-5	TRBV6-6	-	TRBD1	CASSDNRGETQYF	TGTGCCAGCAGTGATAACAGGGGAGAGACCCAGTACTTC
16	TRBJ1-4	TRBV15	-	-	CATSSDRTATNEKLFF	TGTGCCACCAGCAGCGACAGGACGGCAACTAATGAAAAACTGTTTTTT
18	TRBJ1-4	TRBV7-8	-	TRBD1	CASSSRVGTGFEFEKLFF	TGTGCCAGCAGCTCTAGGGTAGGGACAGGGTTCGAGTTTGAAAAACTGTTTTTT
12	TRBJ2-7	TRBV27	few	-	CASGRDFNEQYF	TGTGCCAGCGGCAGGGATTTCAACGAGCAGTACTTC
14	TRBJ2-1	TRBV7-7	few	-	CASSLGEAPWEQFF	TGTGCTAGCAGCTTAGGTGAGGCCCCGTGGGAGCAGTTCTTC
13	TRBJ2-1	TRBV7-9	-	-	CASSRELVDEQFF	TGTGCCAGCAGTAGGGAGTTGGTCGATGAGCAGTTCTTC
16	TRBJ1-1	TRBV5-1	-	TRBD1	CASSLVRGRTNTEAFF	TGCGCCAGCAGCTTGGTGAGGGGGCGAACGAACACTGAAGCTTTCTTT
14	TRBJ2-3	TRBV12-3/TRBV12-4	-	TRBD2	CASNPGGYTDTQYF	TGTGCCAGCAACCCGGGGGGATACACAGATACGCAGTATTTT
16	TRBJ2-1	TRBV7-6	many	-	CASSLGYRDSYNEQFF	TGTGCCAGCAGCTTAGGTTACAGGGATTCCTACAATGAGCAGTTCTTC
16	TRBJ1-5	TRBV7-9	-	-	CASSLGELGVDQPQHF	TGTGCCAGCAGCTTGGGTGAACTGGGGGTTGATCAGCCCCAGCATTTT
13	TRBJ2-1	TRBV7-9	few	-	CASRESSLNEQFF	TGTGCCAGCAGAGAATCGAGTCTCAATGAGCAGTTCTTC
15	TRBJ1-5	TRBV19	once	-	CASSADGGGNQPQHF	TGTGCCAGTAGTGCCGACGGGGGGGGCAATCAGCCCCAGCATTTT
12	TRBJ2-5	TRBV7-8	few	-	CASGGDQETQYF	TGTGCCTCAGGAGGGGACCAAGAGACCCAGTACTTC
16	TRBJ2-1	TRBV19	-	TRBD2	CASSIVGGGAGDEQFF	TGTGCCAGTAGTATAGTGGGCGGGGGGGCCGGGGATGAGCAGTTCTTC
14	TRBJ1-2	TRBV29-1	-	TRBD1	CSVYRGGGDYGYTF	TGCAGCGTGTACAGGGGCGGCGGAGACTATGGCTACACCTTC
13	TRBJ2-2	TRBV11-2	-	-	CASSLKRAGELFF	TGTGCCAGCAGCTTAAAGAGGGCCGGGGAGCTGTTTTTT
16	TRBJ2-3	TRBV10-3	few	TRBD2	CAIRITSGGSTDTQYF	TGTGCCATCAGGATAACTAGCGGGGGGAGCACAGATACGCAGTATTTT
16	TRBJ2-3	TRBV7-6	few	TRBD1	CASSHWTGDSTDTQYF	TGTGCCAGCAGCCATTGGACAGGGGATTCCACAGATACGCAGTATTTT
13	TRBJ2-7	TRBV2	-	-	CASSEGYSDEQYF	TGTGCCAGCAGTGAAGGCTACTCTGACGAGCAGTACTTC
17	TRBJ2-5	TRBV14	-	-	CASSQGVSNLYQETQYF	TGTGCCAGCAGCCAAGGCGTTTCGAATTTGTACCAAGAGACCCAGTACTTC
15	TRBJ1-2	TRBV14	-	-	CASSQGQGPFYGYTF	TGTGCCAGCAGCCAAGGGCAGGGGCCTTTTTATGGCTACACCTTC
15	TRBJ1-1	TRBV9	-	-	CASSITDRKNTEAFF	TGTGCCTCGTCCATCACAGACCGGAAAAACACTGAAGCTTTCTTT
20	TRBJ2-6	TRBV9	-	TRBD1	CASSVEPGSVTGPGANVLTF	TGTGCCAGCAGCGTAGAGCCGGGATCGGTGACAGGGCCCGGGGCCAACGTCCTGACTTTC
16	TRBJ1-1	TRBV27	-	-	CASSLRQGKVNTEAFF	TGTGCCAGCAGTTTAAGGCAGGGCAAGGTGAACACTGAAGCTTTCTTT
12	TRBJ2-5	TRBV27	-	-	CASSTRGETQYF	TGTGCCAGCAGTACACGTGGGGAGACCCAGTACTTC
15	TRBJ2-3	TRBV4-1	few	TRBD2	CASTGRASLADTQYF	TGCGCCAGCACGGGGAGGGCTTCTTTGGCAGATACGCAGTATTTT
16	TRBJ1-3	TRBV7-2	many	TRBD1	CASSLGQPNSGNTIYF	TGTGCCAGCAGCTTGGGACAGCCGAACTCTGGAAACACCATATATTTT
15	TRBJ2-1	TRBV7-9	-	-	CASSLDVEWANEQFF	TGTGCCAGCAGCTTAGACGTAGAATGGGCGAATGAGCAGTTCTTC
14	TRBJ2-3	TRBV7-9	many	-	CASSLGSDGDTQYF	TGTGCCAGCAGCCTCGGGTCGGACGGGGATACGCAGTATTTT
17	TRBJ2-2	TRBV20-1	-	TRBD2	CSARFLAGLPNTGELFF	TGCAGTGCTAGATTTCTAGCGGGGCTCCCGAACACCGGGGAGCTGTTTTTT